This T cell receptor beta chain originates from a study of shared clonotypes between healthy human individuals. Positive CCR7 selection of CD45RO-negative cells yielded the naive CD8 cells, and terminally differentiated effector memory CD45RA+ cells were excluded. Only in-frame clones appear in the TCRdb table, and some are missing; sequencing was by immunoSEQ multiplex PCR. This table holds some 2,000,000 clones, roughly 95% found once. The table lists this clone with a count of one. Its antigen is as yet unknown. Study outcomes and limitations: Depth of sequencing was expected to influence donor clonotype sharing. Relative to their counterparts shared across all four donors, non-shared clonotypes exhibited diminished generation probabilities.

CDR3 length equals 12 residues. Trimming shortened V by 8 bases and J by 3 bases, and 10 bases separated the two germline ends. Germline V gives CDR1 MNHNS, CDR2 SASEGT. This clonotype was obtained from a man between 18 and 29 years old in good health. The sequenced sample consisted of naive CD8+ T cells sorted from blood. The chain employs TRBV6-1 and TRBJ1-2; no reliable D call. The CDR3 coding sequence is TGTGCCAGCTGGGGATCCTACTATGGCTACACCTTC. Translation gives CASWGSYYGYTF.